One and the same sample provided the 3 T cell receptor beta chains below, sequenced in a study of cytomegalovirus exposure and HLA in healthy donors. Use of 60 Vbeta and 13 Jbeta primers characterized the PCR. Using immunoSEQ multiplex PCR, the repertoire was profiled, and TCRdb retains in-frame clones only, with some absent. This sample has under 150,000 clones, with roughly 80% found just once. Sample: PBMCs. The receptors shown here come from a boy younger than 10 in good health and CMV-seronegative.

This rearrangement joins TRBV2 to TRBJ1-2; 8 positions agree with TRBD1. V gave up 7 bases and J gave up 4 bases; unmatched junction bases: 8. The CDR3 has 14 amino acids. Germline lookup yields CDR1 SNHLY and CDR2 FYNNEI. The CDR3 spells CASTGLGTGYGYTF. The CDR3 coding sequence is TGTGCCAGCACAGGGTTAGGGACAGGCTATGGCTACACCTTC.

The chain uses TRBV19 and TRBJ2-7; TRBD1 aligns across 9 bases. The CDR3 is 17 residues long. Germline CDR1 and CDR2: LNHDA and SQIVND (reference sequence). Losses at the gene ends were 5 bases for V and 4 bases for J; bases not matched to a gene: 15. The CDR3 here is CASSARGITGGRYEQYF. CDR3 coding DNA: TGTGCCAGTAGTGCCCGCGGCATAACAGGGGGCCGGTACGAGCAGTACTTC.

The J gene is TRBJ2-3, the V gene TRBV27, with 12 nucleotides matching TRBD1. Germline values: CDR1 MNHEY, CDR2 SMNVEV (reference sequence). Germline trimming cut 5 bases from V and 5 bases from J; bases unmatched to any gene: 5. This CDR3 has 15 residues. CDR3 amino acids: CASSRDRGRGDTQYF. The CDR3 DNA sequence: TGTGCCAGCAGTCGGGACAGGGGGCGAGGAGATACGCAGTATTTT.